This T cell receptor beta chain is from a study of blood T cells in healthy people across ages. Study outcomes and limitations: Underestimates were what the diversity estimates from one million T cells were considered to be.

In the case of this clonotype: The antigen remains undetermined. The junction shows a germline mismatch at one end, possibly a read error.

Primed by a sample-barcoded 5' primer and a J-beta primer mix, a second PCR proceeded for roughly 7 to 12 cycles. Carrying 12 random nucleotides, a template-switch adaptor labeled each individual cDNA molecule. TCRdb reprocessed the 5' RACE reads with MiXCR, giving one entry per CDR3 protein. The sample records approximately 800,000 distinct CDR3 sequences, 20% to 25% being singletons. This CDR3 region has 16 residues. This same sample was also part of a study on T cells of mothers and their children. That report notes: Donation came from three healthy Caucasian mothers together with their six children. Mothers and children who were related shared slightly more overlap than unrelated pairs, but not significantly more.

The sequencing sample was made of blood. The gene calls are TRBV12-3 or TRBV12-4 and TRBJ2-3; D perhaps matches TRBD2 (5 bases). This TCR was recovered from a boy younger than 18 in good health. The CDR3 DNA reads TGTGCCAGCAGTCGCAGTGGAGGTGGGTACGCAGATGCGCAGTATTTT. It yields the protein CASSRSGGGYADAQYF.